This T cell receptor beta chain came from a study of yellow fever vaccine responses in identical twins. Points from the study as a whole: In identical twins, vaccine T cell responses appeared partly shared and partly individual.

The germline V gene encodes CDR1 PRHDT and CDR2 FYEKMQ (reference sequence). The CDR3 covers 14 residues. Trimming removed 6 bases at V and 1 base at J, with 12 bases between. Each CDR3 protein is one row after TCRdb ran MiXCR on the RT-PCR reads. Of approximately 10,000 distinct CDR3 sequences in the sample, 75% to 90% were seen once. For this clonotype: Antigen specificity is unknown.

V is TRBV13 and J is TRBJ2-5, with TRBD2 as a possible D gene (6 bases). The TCR was taken from a woman under 30 who received the yellow fever vaccine. Sample: T cells from blood (PBMCs), unsorted or a sorted subset (not recorded which), taken before or after yellow fever vaccination (not recorded which). The CDR3 DNA reads TGTGCCAGCAGGGTGGGACTGTCCCAAGAGACCCAGTACTTC. This gives the protein CASRVGLSQETQYF. Filled out from reference TRBV13 and TRBJ2-5, the complete variable domain reads AAGVIQSPRHLIKEKRETATLKCYPIPRHDTVYWYQQGPGQDPQFLISFYEKMQSDKGSIPDRFSAQQFSDYHSELNMSSLELGDSALYFCASRVGLSQETQYFGPGTRLLVL.